The 10 T cell receptor beta chains presented below share a single source sample, sequenced in a study of brain T cells in children with intractable seizures (TCRdb year 2021). Library preparation used the immunoSEQ multiplex PCR assay. TCRdb limited this immuneACCESS table to in-frame rearrangements with V and J called. A share of clones is missing; checked studies link under half to unresolved V genes, and the rest is unexplained. The sample profile shows about 64,000 clones; approximately 95% of them were found once. Of the sample, around 0.4% falls within the top ten clones. This sample's time point label indicates: resected brain tissue, or blood drawn just prior to surgery. The sequences come from peripheral blood, collected at surgery. The receptor source for this set is a boy in the first two years of life with focal cortical dysplasia and intractable seizures.

V gene TRBV6-6 combines with J gene TRBJ2-3; D is ambiguous. CDR1 and CDR2 from the germline V gene are MNHNY and SVGAGI (reference sequence). Trimming shortened V by 4 bases and J by 6 bases, and 14 bases separated the two germline ends. The CDR3 runs 14 residues. CDR3 amino acids: CASSFVGLGDTQYF. CDR3 DNA sequence: TGTGCCAGCAGTTTTGTGGGCTTGGGGGATACGCAGTATTTT.

The chain combines TRBV7-2 with TRBJ2-7, with D possibly being TRBD2 (6 bases). The V and J ends lost 10 bases and 2 bases respectively, with 21 bases between them. This CDR3 has 15 residues. Per germline, CDR1 SGHTA and CDR2 FQGNSA. This chain's CDR3 is CATSQGGETTYEQYF. The CDR3 coding sequence is TGTGCCACTTCCCAGGGCGGGGAAACTACCTACGAGCAGTACTTC.

This sequence joins TRBV28 and TRBJ2-1; D gene ambiguous. The germline V gene has CDR1 MDHEN and CDR2 SYDVKM. Deletions cut 10 bases from V and 3 bases from J, with 7 bases between. The CDR3 length is 11 residues. CDR3 nucleotide sequence: TGTGCCACTCGGATCTACAATGAGCAGTTCTTC. Translating gives CATRIYNEQFF.

This clone appeared once. This chain connects TRBV7-2 to TRBJ2-7, with TRBD2 matching over 10 bases. Germline lookup yields CDR1 SGHTA and CDR2 FQGNSA. The V and J ends lost 4 bases and 4 bases, in that order; junction bases with no gene match: 4. The CDR3 contains 14 residues. CDR3 amino acids: CASSSLAGRYEQYF. CDR3 in DNA: TGTGCCAGCAGCTCACTAGCGGGACGATACGAGCAGTACTTC.

This chain joins TRBV14 and TRBJ1-2, with D tentatively TRBD1 (6 bases). The V end was cut by 2 bases, the J end by 4 bases, with 17 bases between. This CDR3 is 16 amino acids long. The V gene's germline CDR1 is SGHDN and CDR2 FVKESK. The CDR3 sequence is CASSQRLGQSFYGYTF. The CDR3 bases are TGTGCCAGCAGCCAACGCCTTGGACAGAGCTTCTATGGCTACACCTTC.

This clone was seen just once. V gene TRBV24-1 combines with J gene TRBJ2-3; 14 bases map to TRBD2. After removal of 4 bases from V and 6 bases from J, the junction contained 5 bases not matched to a gene. Germline-derived CDR1 and CDR2 are KGHDR and SFDVKD. The CDR3 covers 16 residues. The CDR3 sequence: CATSDPGLAGGDTQYF. CDR3 bases: TGTGCCACCAGTGACCCCGGACTAGCGGGGGGTGATACGCAGTATTTT.

Worth noting for this clone: Within the sample, other DNA sequences also encode this same CDR3. The V and J genes are TRBV4-2 and TRBJ1-1; D gene unclear. The CDR3 extends over 15 amino acids. Germline V gene sequence: CDR1 LGHNA, CDR2 YNFKEQ. Between the trimmed V and J ends, which lost 3 bases and 3 bases, there was a span of 14 bases. DNA for the CDR3: TGTGCCAGCAGCCAGGGTCGGGGAAGGGACACTGAAGCTTTCTTT. This codes for CASSQGRGRDTEAFF.

The sample holds a few counts of this clone. This rearrangement joins TRBV9 to TRBJ2-7; 7 bases map to TRBD2. This CDR3 contains 13 residues. Losses at the gene ends were 2 bases for V and 2 bases for J; bases not matched to a gene: 1. CDR1 and CDR2 (germline): SGDLS, YYNGEE. The CDR3 nucleotides are TGTGCCAGCAGCGTGGGACTAACCTACGAGCAGTACTTC. It codes for CASSVGLTYEQYF.

The chain is built from TRBV19 and TRBJ1-3; D remains ambiguous. Germline V CDR1 and CDR2: LNHDA, SQIVND (reference sequence). This CDR3 contains 15 residues. V was cut by 3 bases and J by 0 bases, with 9 bases left in between. The CDR3 here is CASSIFRGSGNTIYF. DNA for the CDR3: TGTGCCAGTAGTATTTTTCGGGGCTCTGGAAACACCATATATTTT.

The chain has TRBV21-1 and TRBJ2-1. TRBV21-1 is a listed pseudogene. This CDR3 has 10 residues. As DNA, the CDR3 is TGTGCCAGCAGTCAATGGGAGCAGTTCTTC. Amino acid sequence: CASSQWEQFF.